The 7 T cell receptor beta chains reported below all come from one sample, sequenced in a study of T cells in Graves' hyperthyroidism and ophthalmopathy. Amplification of TCR beta CDR3 regions used RNA as the template. TCR CDR3 regions were first amplified by RT-PCR with HTBI primers. MiXCR, applied by TCRdb to the multiplex PCR reads, yields one record per CDR3 protein. Of 550,000 to 600,000 distinct CDR3 sequences listed, 12% to 15% are singletons. Source material: blood. The receptors were gathered from a woman under 30 with Graves' ophthalmopathy.

This rearrangement joins TRBV20-1 to TRBJ1-1; 7 nucleotides match TRBD1. The CDR3 runs 13 residues. CDR1 DFQATT and CDR2 SNEGSKA come from the germline V gene (reference sequence). V shed 2 bases and J 3 bases; nucleotides not matched to a gene: 3. CDR3 loop: CSARRQGYTEAFF. The CDR3 DNA reads as TGCAGTGCTAGAAGACAGGGATACACTGAAGCTTTCTTT.

This clonotype was detected many times. The chain carries TRBV11-2 and TRBJ2-7; D ambiguous. The CDR3 covers 13 residues. V was cut by 5 bases and J by 5 bases, with 13 bases left in between. Germline assignment: CDR1 SGHAT and CDR2 FQNNGV. The CDR3 sequence is CASSLPLGNEQYF. The CDR3 DNA is TGTGCCAGCAGCCTACCTTTAGGTAACGAGCAGTACTTC.

At least ten counts were recorded for this clonotype. V usage is TRBV12-3 or TRBV12-4 and J usage is TRBJ1-6, with a possible D match to TRBD1 (5 bases). The CDR3 loop spans 14 amino acids. V lost 6 bases and J lost 6, with 12 bases in between. The CDR3 coding sequence is TGTGCCAGCAGCAAGGGGCGCGGTAATTCACCCCTCCACTTT. This translates into CASSKGRGNSPLHF.

This clonotype has ten or more counts. The gene calls are TRBV20-1 and TRBJ2-7, with 7 nucleotides matching TRBD2. The CDR3 is 13 amino acids. Losses at the gene ends were 5 bases for V and 2 bases for J; bases not matched to a gene: 6. Germline CDR1 and CDR2: DFQATT and SNEGSKA (reference sequence). CDR3 nucleotide sequence: TGCAGTGCTCCCCTGGCGGGAGCCTACGAGCAGTACTTC. It encodes CSAPLAGAYEQYF.

The chain uses TRBV6-5 and TRBJ2-5; D call uncertain. Trimming removed 2 bases from V and 1 base from J, with 11 bases in between. Germline assignment: CDR1 MNHEY and CDR2 SVGAGI. CDR3 length equals 15 residues. CDR3 residues: CASSYAATPQETQYF. CDR3 in DNA: TGTGCCAGCAGTTACGCAGCTACCCCCCAAGAGACCCAGTACTTC.

The chain links TRBV4-2 to TRBJ2-1; TRBD2 matches 8 bases. The CDR3 sequence is 14 residues long. Germline V gives CDR1 LGHNA, CDR2 YNFKEQ. After removal of 9 bases from V and 4 bases from J, the junction contained 8 bases not matched to a gene. The DNA of the CDR3 is TGTGCCAGTACCCGGGAGGGAGGGTACAATGAGCAGTTCTTC. Protein product: CASTREGGYNEQFF.

The table lists this clonotype with many counts. The chain uses TRBV6-2 or TRBV6-3 and TRBJ1-3; 8 bases are a match to TRBD1. This CDR3 is 16 amino acids long. J was trimmed by 0 bases and V by 3 bases; bases with no gene match: 4. Germline loops: CDR1 MNHEY, CDR2 SVGEGT. The CDR3 DNA follows: TGTGCCAGCAGTTATTCGGGACAGGTCTCTGGAAACACCATATATTTT. Amino acid sequence: CASSYSGQVSGNTIYF.